These 9 T cell receptor beta chains were sequenced from one sample in a study of blood T cells in healthy people across ages. Combining a sample-barcoded 5' primer with a J-beta primer mix, a second PCR ran for about 6 to 12 cycles. TCRdb ran MiXCR on the 5' RACE reads and lists one entry per CDR3 protein. The data contain hundreds of thousands of distinct CDR3 sequences, more than 45% of them singletons. The specimen was blood. The source of these receptors is a man aged 60-69 years in good health.

The chain recombines TRBV28 with TRBJ2-3, with no clear D. Germline V lookup: CDR1 MDHEN, CDR2 SYDVKM. The CDR3 is made up of 13 amino acids. Trimming removed 8 bases from V and 6 bases from J, with 15 bases in between. CDR3 in amino acids: CASSKAEQDTQYF. As DNA, the CDR3 is TGTGCCAGCTCGAAGGCCGAGCAGGATACGCAGTATTTT.

The chain links TRBV9 to TRBJ2-1; D may be TRBD1 or TRBD2 (5 bases each). Germline V lookup: CDR1 SGDLS, CDR2 YYNGEE. The CDR3 has 14 residues. With 0 bases removed from V and 9 bases from J, the gap between germline ends came to 13 bases. The CDR3 protein is CASSVAGSAGEQFF. Here the CDR3 DNA reads TGTGCCAGCAGCGTAGCAGGGTCGGCGGGTGAGCAGTTCTTC.

This clonotype was picked up a small number of times. This chain connects TRBV4-2 to TRBJ2-4; tentative D call: TRBD2 (5 bases). CDR3 length equals 15 residues. V was clipped by 2 bases and J by 8 bases, with 16 bases between them. In germline, CDR1 is LGHNA, CDR2 YNFKEQ. The CDR3 spells CASSQKQLDTHIQYF. The CDR3 coding sequence is TGTGCCAGCAGCCAAAAGCAACTAGATACGCACATTCAGTACTTC.

The chain is built from TRBV7-2 and TRBJ2-5, with TRBD2 matching 8 bases. From germline, CDR1 is SGHTA and CDR2 FQGNSA. The J segment lost 1 base and the V segment lost 4 bases, leaving 11 bases of the junction unmatched. The CDR3 has 17 amino acids. The CDR3 spells CASSSISGELTQETQYF. In DNA form, the CDR3 reads TGTGCCAGCAGCTCCATTAGCGGGGAGCTTACCCAAGAGACCCAGTACTTC.

The chain employs TRBV7-9 and TRBJ1-1; weak D call: TRBD1 (5 bases). Trimming took 5 bases from V and 4 from J, leaving 20 bases between them. CDR3 length: 16 residues. Germline CDR1 reads SEHNR; CDR2 reads FQNEAQ (reference sequence). The CDR3 sequence: CASSRGDGGFFTEAFF. CDR3 nucleotide sequence: TGTGCCAGCAGCCGAGGGGACGGGGGATTTTTCACTGAAGCTTTCTTT. The full variable domain, its missing parts supplied by reference TRBV7-9 and TRBJ1-1, is DTGVSQNPRHKITKRGQNVTFRCDPISEHNRLYWYRQTLGQGPEFLTYFQNEAQLEKSRLLSDRFSAERPKGSFSTLEIQRTEQGDSAMYLCASSRGDGGFFTEAFFGQGTRLTVV.

This clonotype was detected only a few times. This chain connects TRBV6-2 or TRBV6-3 to TRBJ1-2; 9 nucleotides line up with TRBD1. CDR1 and CDR2 from the germline V gene are MNHEY and SVGEGT. The trim removed 8 bases at V and 3 bases at J, leaving 4 bases unmatched. This CDR3 spans 13 amino acids. CDR3 protein: CASGDRGYYGYTF. DNA for the CDR3: TGTGCCAGCGGTGACAGGGGGTACTATGGCTACACCTTC.

The rearrangement links TRBV10-3 to TRBJ2-1; TRBD2 might be the D (7 bases). V lost 6 bases, J lost 8 bases, and 17 bases lay in between. Germline CDR1 reads ENHRY; CDR2 reads SYGVKD. The CDR3 totals 14 residues. The chain's CDR3 is CAIREDGRGDEQFF. DNA of the CDR3: TGTGCCATCAGGGAGGATGGGAGGGGGGATGAGCAGTTCTTC.

Comment on this clonotype: This CDR3 is missing its conserved last phenylalanine or tryptophan, likely due to a read error. This chain uses TRBV5-1 with TRBJ2-3; the match to TRBD2 covers 7 bases. Losses at the gene ends were 3 bases for V and 5 bases for J; bases not matched to a gene: 9. Germline CDR1 is SGHRS and CDR2 is YFSETQ. The CDR3 sequence is 15 residues long. CDR3 sequence: CASSSREVNGDTQYY. CDR3 coding DNA: TGCGCCAGCAGCTCCCGGGAGGTAAATGGAGATACGCAGTATTAT.

The chain links TRBV11-2 to TRBJ2-1, with TRBD2 as a possible D gene (7 bases). The V and J ends lost 1 base and 3 bases respectively, with 19 bases between them. CDR3 length: 18 residues. From germline, CDR1 is SGHAT and CDR2 FQNNGV. The CDR3 region is CASSLVGGHGLGYNEQFF. The DNA of the CDR3 is TGTGCCAGCAGCTTAGTAGGGGGTCACGGACTAGGCTACAATGAGCAGTTCTTC.